The next 32 T cell receptor beta chains were all read from a single sample in a study of T cells in Graves' hyperthyroidism and ophthalmopathy. Researchers amplified the TCR beta CDR3 regions from RNA transcripts. HTBI primers were employed in a first-round RT-PCR of the TCR CDR3. In TCRdb, the multiplex PCR reads were re-called with MiXCR into one record per CDR3 protein. The sample has about 600,000 distinct CDR3 sequences, roughly 15% seen once. Sequencing was performed on blood. The origin of the receptors is a woman between 40 and 55 years old with Graves' ophthalmopathy.

This clonotype was counted between two and nine times. V is TRBV20-1 and J is TRBJ1-5, with D uncertain. V was cut by 4 bases and J by 2 bases, with 15 bases left in between. Germline V CDR1 and CDR2: DFQATT, SNEGSKA (reference sequence). The CDR3 loop spans 15 amino acids. The CDR3 DNA follows: TGCAGTGCTAAGGCCTCGGGCCAGGGCAATCAGCCCCAGCATTTT. Its protein product is CSAKASGQGNQPQHF.

The gene calls are TRBV4-1 and TRBJ2-1, with no clear D. CDR1 MGHRA and CDR2 YSYEKL come from the germline V gene. Deletions cut 0 bases from V and 4 bases from J, with 10 bases between. CDR3 length: 15 residues. The DNA for the CDR3 is TGCGCCAGCAGCCAAGATAGGTCAGGATACAATGAGCAGTTCTTC. Amino acids: CASSQDRSGYNEQFF.

This clonotype was found a few times. This chain uses TRBV20-1 with TRBJ2-7; D possibly corresponds to TRBD2 (6 bases). V lost 0 bases and J 3 bases, leaving 18 bases between the germline ends. Germline assignment: CDR1 DFQATT and CDR2 SNEGSKA (reference sequence). The CDR3 covers 16 residues. CDR3 coding DNA: TGCAGTGCTAGAGATCAGGGCGGGGTTGGGGGCTACGAGCAGTACTTC. Amino acids: CSARDQGGVGGYEQYF.

This clonotype was detected only a few times. V is TRBV29-1 and J is TRBJ2-5; 10 nucleotides agree with TRBD2. The CDR3 consists of 13 residues. CDR1 and CDR2 (germline): SQVTM, ANQGSEA. V shed 7 bases and J 11 bases; nucleotides not matched to a gene: 13. CDR3 sequence reads: CSARYSSGSLQYF. CDR3 nucleotide sequence: TGCAGCGCCCGATACTCTAGCGGGAGTTTACAGTACTTC.

V usage is TRBV29-1 and J usage is TRBJ2-2; either TRBD1 or TRBD2 may supply D (5 bases each). There are 12 residues in the CDR3. The V gene's germline CDR1 is SQVTM and CDR2 ANQGSEA. The V and J ends lost 6 bases and 6 bases respectively, with 11 bases between them. This CDR3 reads CSVQGEPGELFF. The CDR3 DNA reads as TGCAGCGTACAAGGGGAGCCCGGGGAGCTGTTTTTT.

At least ten counts were recorded for this clonotype. The chain carries TRBV18 and TRBJ2-3, with a possible D match to TRBD2 (5 bases). Trimming left V 2 bases short and J 0 bases short, with 9 bases between. Per germline, CDR1 KGHSH and CDR2 LQKENI. CDR3 size: 15 residues. CDR3 protein: CASSPGELSTDTQYF. CDR3 nucleotide sequence: TGTGCCAGCTCACCAGGGGAGCTTAGCACAGATACGCAGTATTTT. Together with reference TRBV18 and TRBJ2-3, the CDR3 gives the full variable domain: NAGVMQNPRHLVRRRGQEARLRCSPMKGHSHVYWYRQLPEEGLKFMVYLQKENIIDESGMPKERFSAEFPKEGPSILRIQQVVRGDSAAYFCASSPGELSTDTQYFGPGTRLTVL.

Ten or more counts support this clonotype. The chain employs TRBV2 and TRBJ2-3, with 8 bases fitting TRBD2. CDR1 and CDR2 (germline): SNHLY, FYNNEI. J was trimmed by 2 bases and V by 7 bases; bases with no gene match: 5. The CDR3 contains 14 residues. The CDR3, as DNA: TGTGCCAGCACCAGAGCGGGAGACACAGATACGCAGTATTTT. Protein sequence: CASTRAGDTDTQYF.

This clonotype was recorded at least ten times. The rearrangement links TRBV9 to TRBJ2-7; D is possibly TRBD2 (5 bases). V lost 1 base and J 3 bases, leaving 17 bases between the germline ends. The CDR3 is 16 amino acids. Germline-derived CDR1 and CDR2 are SGDLS and YYNGEE. The CDR3 bases are TGTGCCAGCAGCGTATATGGAGAGGGCCTAGACTACGAGCAGTACTTC. This codes for CASSVYGEGLDYEQYF.

In its sample, this clonotype was seen many times. CDR3 amino acids: CASRGTGELFF. The CDR3 region has the DNA TGTGCCTCCAGGGGGACCGGGGAGCTGTTTTTT. The gene calls are TRBV30 and TRBJ2-2; TRBD1 agrees at 7 bases. Germline V gene lookup returns CDR1 GTSNPN and CDR2 SVGIG (reference sequence). J lost 5 bases, V lost 7 bases, and 1 base had no gene match. The CDR3 runs to 11 residues.

This clonotype was counted ten times or more. The chain carries TRBV30 and TRBJ1-1; 7 bases map to TRBD1. Germline loops: CDR1 GTSNPN, CDR2 SVGIG (reference sequence). J gave up 11 bases and V 1 base, and 7 bases lay outside the gene matches. This CDR3 is 12 amino acids long. CDR3 bases: TGTGCCTGGAGTGGTGTAGGGGGCAACGCTTTCTTT. It specifies CAWSGVGGNAFF.

This clonotype was seen repeatedly, ten times or more. This chain uses TRBV28 with TRBJ2-7; 9 bases line up with TRBD1. Germline values: CDR1 MDHEN, CDR2 SYDVKM. The CDR3 has 15 amino acids. Trimming cost V 7 bases and J 3 bases; bases outside gene matches: 10. The CDR3 coding sequence is TGTGCCAGCATTGGGGGGGACAGGGAAGGCTACGAGCAGTACTTC. This translates into CASIGGDREGYEQYF.

This clonotype was observed a few times. The rearrangement joins TRBV27 to TRBJ2-7; 10 bases are a match to TRBD1. The ends lost 6 bases at V and 5 bases at J; junction bases unmatched: 7. The CDR3 loop spans 14 amino acids. The germline V gene encodes CDR1 MNHEY and CDR2 SMNVEV (reference sequence). The CDR3 is CASRPGQGMHEQYF. As DNA, the CDR3 is TGTGCCAGCAGGCCGGGACAGGGGATGCACGAGCAGTACTTC.

The chain links TRBV2 to TRBJ2-7; 9 bases are a match to TRBD1. Germline values: CDR1 SNHLY, CDR2 FYNNEI. V was clipped by 4 bases and J by 2 bases; unmatched bases: 3. CDR3 length equals 14 residues. DNA for the CDR3: TGTGCCAGCAGTGGGGACAGGGATACCTACGAGCAGTACTTC. This translates into CASSGDRDTYEQYF.

This clonotype appeared many times. This rearrangement joins TRBV27 to TRBJ2-1; D might be TRBD1 (6 bases). The germline V gene has CDR1 MNHEY and CDR2 SMNVEV (reference sequence). This CDR3 comprises 14 residues. Trimming removed 5 bases from V and 2 bases from J, with 10 bases in between. CDR3 nucleotide sequence: TGTGCCAGCAGTCCGGGGACAACCTACAATGAGCAGTTCTTC. Residues: CASSPGTTYNEQFF.

The sample holds many counts of this clonotype. This chain links TRBV30 with TRBJ2-1; possible D gene TRBD2, 5 bases. The germline gives CDR1 GTSNPN, CDR2 SVGIG (reference sequence). V lost 1 base and J lost 8, with 9 bases in between. The CDR3 has 12 amino acids. The CDR3 DNA follows: TGTGCCTGGAGTGGCGGAGGATATGAGCAGTTCTTC. Encoded protein: CAWSGGGYEQFF.

This clonotype was found many times. V usage is TRBV18 and J usage is TRBJ2-7; unclear D gene. CDR1 and CDR2 (germline): KGHSH, LQKENI. The CDR3 runs 16 residues. V gave up 2 bases and J gave up 2 bases, with 16 bases separating them. The CDR3 region is CASSPSGLRRAYEQYF. The CDR3 region has the DNA TGTGCCAGCTCACCATCAGGCCTCAGACGTGCCTACGAGCAGTACTTC.

This chain links TRBV7-9 with TRBJ2-5, with 12 bases identical to TRBD2. J lost 5 bases, V lost 5 bases, and 6 bases had no gene match. The CDR3 runs to 15 residues. The germline V gene encodes CDR1 SEHNR and CDR2 FQNEAQ (reference sequence). CDR3 sequence: CASSATSGGGETQYF. As DNA, the CDR3 is TGTGCCAGCAGCGCGACTAGCGGGGGAGGTGAGACCCAGTACTTC.

This clonotype was seen ten or more times. The chain is built from TRBV20-1 and TRBJ2-5, with D possibly being TRBD1 (6 bases). Germline V lookup: CDR1 DFQATT, CDR2 SNEGSKA (reference sequence). Trimming removed 0 bases from V and 1 base from J, with 12 bases in between. The CDR3 is 15 amino acids. This CDR3 reads CSARDWGTSQETQYF. CDR3 DNA sequence: TGCAGTGCTAGAGATTGGGGGACATCCCAAGAGACCCAGTACTTC.

This clonotype showed up many times. The chain combines TRBV7-9 with TRBJ2-1, with D perhaps TRBD1 or TRBD2 (6 bases each). This CDR3 region has 12 residues. Trimming shortened V by 5 bases and J by 9 bases, and 11 bases separated the two germline ends. Per germline, CDR1 SEHNR and CDR2 FQNEAQ (reference sequence). CDR3 sequence reads: CASSIGGGEQFF. The DNA for the CDR3 is TGTGCCAGCAGCATAGGAGGGGGTGAGCAGTTCTTC.

About this clonotype: With a much larger clone just one base away, this may be a read error. The gene calls are TRBV27 and TRBJ2-7; unclear D gene. The CDR3 has 12 residues. In germline, CDR1 is MNHEY, CDR2 SMNVEV (reference sequence). The CDR3 DNA sequence: TGTGCCAGCAGAGGAGTATCCTACAAGCAGTACTTC. Encoded protein: CASRGVSYKQYF.

This clonotype was found many times. The chain joins TRBV2 to TRBJ2-6; D gene unclear. This CDR3 region has 15 residues. CDR1 SNHLY and CDR2 FYNNEI come from the germline V gene. V lost 6 bases, J lost 1 base, and 10 bases lay in between. CDR3 bases: TGTGCCAGCAGGAGTTCTGGATCTGGGGCCAACGTCCTGACTTTC. Translated: CASRSSGSGANVLTF.

The rearrangement joins TRBV6-4 to TRBJ2-2; the match to TRBD2 covers 10 bases. The CDR3 has 16 residues. With V trimmed by 5 bases and J by 4 bases, 7 bases remained unmatched. Germline V gene lookup returns CDR1 MRHNA and CDR2 SNTAGT. The CDR3 region is CASSSLAGDGTGELFF. The CDR3 region has the DNA TGTGCCAGCAGTTCTCTAGCGGGAGATGGCACCGGGGAGCTGTTTTTT.

This clonotype was recorded many times. This sequence joins TRBV5-1 and TRBJ1-6; 7 bases line up with TRBD1. V lost 0 bases and J lost 0; bases outside the gene matches: 9. This CDR3 has 19 amino acids. Germline V CDR1 and CDR2: SGHRS, YFSETQ. For the CDR3, the DNA is TGCGCCAGCAGCTTGGGGACGGCAGGGGGTTACTCCTATAATTCACCCCTCCACTTT. Its protein is CASSLGTAGGYSYNSPLHF.

This clonotype was observed a handful of times. V gene TRBV2 combines with J gene TRBJ1-5; a possible D gene is TRBD1 (5 bases). Deletions cut 4 bases from V and 2 bases from J, with 12 bases between. Germline loops: CDR1 SNHLY, CDR2 FYNNEI. This CDR3 contains 15 residues. CDR3 residues: CASSVRGGGNQPQHF. The CDR3 DNA is TGTGCCAGCAGTGTCCGGGGGGGAGGCAATCAGCCCCAGCATTTT.

This clonotype was recorded many times. The chain has TRBV30 and TRBJ2-5; 15 positions agree with TRBD2. The CDR3 sequence is 16 residues long. Germline CDR1 GTSNPN, CDR2 SVGIG (reference sequence). Trimming cost V 2 bases and J 4 bases; bases outside gene matches: 5. The CDR3 reads CAWSSGLAGGPETQYF. CDR3 nucleotides: TGTGCCTGGAGTTCCGGACTAGCGGGGGGGCCAGAGACCCAGTACTTC.

In its sample, this clonotype was seen a few times. The chain uses TRBV3-1 and TRBJ1-3, with a tentative D call TRBD1 (6 bases). The length of the CDR3 is 13 residues. CDR1 and CDR2 (germline): LGHDT, YNNKEL (reference sequence). Trimming stripped 6 bases from V and 5 bases from J, with 11 bases between. CDR3 region: CASRLGGRNTIYF. The CDR3 DNA reads as TGTGCCAGCAGGTTGGGGGGGCGAAACACCATATATTTT.

Concerning this clonotype: The junction departs from the called germline gene at one end, perhaps through a read error. This chain joins TRBV6-1 and TRBJ1-1; no definite D call. Germline V gene data show CDR1 as MNHNS and CDR2 as SASEGT. The CDR3 is 12 residues long. CDR3 DNA sequence: TGTGCCAGCACGGGCTGGATCACTGTAGCTTTCTTT. Translated, it gives CASTGWITVAFF.

This sequence joins TRBV5-1 and TRBJ2-2, with 10 bases identical to TRBD1. Germline CDR1 and CDR2: SGHRS and YFSETQ. Trimming at V came to 3 bases and at J to 6 bases, leaving 11 bases not matched to a gene. The CDR3 length is 17 residues. CDR3 coding DNA: TGCGCCAGCAGCTGGACAGGGGGAGCGGGTCAGGCCGGGGAGCTGTTTTTT. Its protein is CASSWTGGAGQAGELFF.

This clonotype appeared a few times. The J gene is TRBJ1-2, the V gene TRBV18; tentatively, D is TRBD1 (6 bases). The CDR3 runs 14 residues. Germline V gene sequence: CDR1 KGHSH, CDR2 LQKENI. V was clipped by 6 bases and J by 1 base, with 12 bases between them. This chain's CDR3 is CASSPDRHNYGYTF. CDR3 coding DNA: TGTGCCAGCTCCCCGGACAGACATAACTATGGCTACACCTTC.

The V call is TRBV7-2, the J call TRBJ1-1, with a possible D match to TRBD1 (5 bases). The CDR3 is 17 residues long. The V end was cut by 3 bases, the J end by 4 bases, with 21 bases between. Germline assignment: CDR1 SGHTA and CDR2 FQGNSA. The DNA of the CDR3 is TGTGCCAGCAGCTTCGGACACCGGGCAGGGAGGACCACTGAAGCTTTCTTT. Translating gives CASSFGHRAGRTTEAFF.

The rearrangement joins TRBV5-1 to TRBJ2-2, with TRBD1 identical over 10 bases. CDR1 is SGHRS and CDR2 is YFSETQ in the germline V gene. Trimming removed 7 bases from V and 4 bases from J; junction bases left unmatched: 7. This CDR3 spans 15 amino acids. In nucleotides, the CDR3 is TGCGCCAGCGACAGGGGGCATGAAGGCACCGGGGAGCTGTTTTTT. Translating it yields CASDRGHEGTGELFF.

Concerning this clonotype itself: A read error may be the cause here, since a much bigger clone is one base away. The V gene is TRBV5-1, the J gene TRBJ1-1; perhaps TRBD1 as D (5 bases). V was clipped by 6 bases and J by 9 bases, with 15 bases between them. CDR1 is SGHRS and CDR2 is YFSETQ in the germline V gene. The CDR3 consists of 12 residues. CDR3 coding DNA: TGCGCCAGCACCATCGGCGGGGGAAAAGCTTTCTTT. This encodes CASTIGGGKAFF.